Below are 16 T cell receptor beta chains sequenced from a single sample in a study of cytomegalovirus exposure and HLA in healthy donors. Primers included in the PCR were 60 Vbeta and 13 Jbeta primers. Sequenced by immunoSEQ multiplex PCR; TCRdb stores in-frame clones only, minus some. The sample holds more than 95,000 clones, less than 85% seen once. Sequencing input: PBMCs. The receptor set was obtained from a man between 25 and 39 years old in good health and CMV-seropositive.

The rearrangement links TRBV6-5 to TRBJ1-1; no clear D. The V gene's germline CDR1 is MNHEY and CDR2 SVGAGI. The CDR3 is made up of 13 amino acids. Trimming took 7 bases from V and 3 from J, leaving 12 bases between them. CDR3 DNA: TGTGCCAGCATTGAGGGCGGCGACACTGAAGCTTTCTTT. The encoded protein is CASIEGGDTEAFF.

This chain links TRBV6-5 with TRBJ2-5, with D possibly matching TRBD1 (5 bases). Germline V gene lookup returns CDR1 MNHEY and CDR2 SVGAGI. The CDR3 consists of 15 residues. Trimming cost V 5 bases and J 5 bases, with 18 bases left between them. The CDR3 DNA reads as TGTGCCAGCAGTATCGGACAAGGTGCCCGGGAGACCCAGTACTTC. Translated: CASSIGQGARETQYF.

To note about this clone: Other DNA sequences of this sample code for an identical CDR3. This chain uses TRBV6-4 with TRBJ1-6; tentatively, D is TRBD1 (6 bases). There are 15 residues in the CDR3. Germline CDR1 reads MRHNA; CDR2 reads SNTAGT. V shed 6 bases and J shed 7 bases, with 16 bases lying between them. This CDR3 is CASREGQGWNSPLHF. In nucleotides, the CDR3 is TGTGCCAGCAGAGAAGGGCAGGGGTGGAATTCACCCCTCCACTTT.

V gene TRBV29-1 combines with J gene TRBJ2-5; 7 bases map to TRBD1. Trimming at V came to 5 bases and at J to 4 bases, leaving 19 bases not matched to a gene. This CDR3 is built from 17 residues. Looked up from germline, CDR1 is SQVTM and CDR2 is ANQGSEA. Written as DNA, the CDR3 is TGCAGCGTTAATTGGTGGCAGGGGGTCCGAAGGTTAGAGACCCAGTACTTC. The encoded protein is CSVNWWQGVRRLETQYF.

The chain combines TRBV6-1 with TRBJ1-3; 8 bases are a match to TRBD1. The CDR3 is made up of 14 amino acids. CDR1 MNHNS and CDR2 SASEGT come from the germline V gene. Germline trimming cut 5 bases from V and 2 bases from J; bases unmatched to any gene: 2. CDR3 amino acids: CASSTGGAGNTIYF. Here the CDR3 DNA reads TGTGCCAGCAGTACAGGGGGGGCTGGAAACACCATATATTTT.

V gene TRBV19 combines with J gene TRBJ1-5; D uncertain. The CDR3 has 16 amino acids. V was trimmed by 3 bases and J by 3 bases, leaving 15 bases between them. CDR1 and CDR2 (germline): LNHDA, SQIVND (reference sequence). The CDR3 sequence is CASSIAFKAVNQPQHF. The CDR3 nucleotides are TGTGCCAGTAGTATCGCGTTCAAGGCGGTCAATCAGCCCCAGCATTTT.

V gene TRBV6-6 combines with J gene TRBJ1-1, with D hard to call. V lost 5 bases and J lost 4, with 11 bases in between. Germline assignment: CDR1 MNHNY and CDR2 SVGAGI (reference sequence). This CDR3 contains 13 residues. The CDR3: CASSNEGFTEAFF. In nucleotides, the CDR3 is TGTGCCAGCAGTAACGAGGGTTTCACTGAAGCTTTCTTT.

The V and J genes are TRBV27 and TRBJ2-2; D is possibly TRBD1 (8 bases). The CDR3 has 20 amino acids. The V and J ends lost 3 bases and 8 bases respectively, with 31 bases between them. Looked up from germline, CDR1 is MNHEY and CDR2 is SMNVEV (reference sequence). The CDR3 protein is CASSLRGSPRDRRTVGELFF. CDR3 DNA: TGTGCCAGCAGTTTGCGCGGGAGCCCCCGGGACAGGAGGACGGTTGGGGAGCTGTTTTTT.

V and J are TRBV28 and TRBJ1-1; 9 bases match TRBD1. Trimming removed 5 bases from V and 4 bases from J; junction bases left unmatched: 8. The germline gives CDR1 MDHEN, CDR2 SYDVKM. This CDR3 is built from 15 residues. CDR3 in amino acids: CASSQGTGKRTEAFF. The CDR3 nucleotides are TGTGCCAGCAGTCAAGGGACAGGGAAGCGCACTGAAGCTTTCTTT.

This chain connects TRBV2 to TRBJ1-1; D not resolved. The germline V gene encodes CDR1 SNHLY and CDR2 FYNNEI. This CDR3 contains 14 residues. The V end lost 3 bases, the J end lost 1 base, and 9 bases lay between the germline ends. The DNA for the CDR3 is TGTGCCAGCAGTGAGGCCAGTGAGAACACTGAAGCTTTCTTT. This codes for CASSEASENTEAFF.

The V call is TRBV19, the J call TRBJ2-1; 8 nucleotides match TRBD1. V lost 5 bases and J lost 8; bases outside the gene matches: 11. The V gene's germline CDR1 is LNHDA and CDR2 SQIVND (reference sequence). The length of the CDR3 is 15 residues. CDR3 region: CASSFEDRVIDEQFF. For the CDR3, the DNA is TGTGCCAGTAGTTTTGAGGACAGGGTGATCGATGAGCAGTTCTTC.

The rearrangement links TRBV9 to TRBJ2-3; TRBD2 aligns across 10 bases. Germline V gives CDR1 SGDLS, CDR2 YYNGEE. V was pared by 2 bases and J by 6 bases, with 6 bases of the junction left unmatched. This CDR3 contains 15 residues. The CDR3 is CASSVSGGAGDTQYF. In DNA form, the CDR3 reads TGTGCCAGCAGCGTGAGCGGGGGGGCCGGGGATACGCAGTATTTT. The full variable domain, with the rest looked up from reference TRBV9 and TRBJ2-3, is DSGVTQTPKHLITATGQRVTLRCSPRSGDLSVYWYQQSLDQGLQFLIQYYNGEERAKGNILERFSAQQFPDLHSELNLSSLELGDSALYFCASSVSGGAGDTQYFGPGTRLTVL.

This clone appeared a few times. The CDR3 DNA sequence: TGTGCCAGCAGTGAAGGAGCCGCGGGGAGCTACACCTTC. Translated: CASSEGAAGSYTF. The rearrangement joins TRBV25-1 to TRBJ1-2, with D hard to call. V lost 2 bases to trimming and J lost 9 bases, with 13 bases between them. Germline assignment: CDR1 MGHDK and CDR2 SYGVNS. The CDR3 contains 13 residues.

V gene TRBV10-3 combines with J gene TRBJ1-4; TRBD1 might be the D (6 bases). With 5 bases removed from V and 5 bases from J, the gap between germline ends came to 12 bases. Germline CDR1 reads ENHRY; CDR2 reads SYGVKD. The CDR3 extends over 14 amino acids. CDR3 nucleotides: TGTGCCATCAGTCAAACCCAGGGGAATGAAAAACTGTTTTTT. This encodes CAISQTQGNEKLFF.

The chain combines TRBV4-1 with TRBJ2-5, with 10 bases identical to TRBD2. In germline, CDR1 is MGHRA, CDR2 YSYEKL. The ends lost 1 base at V and 4 bases at J; junction bases unmatched: 6. CDR3 length: 16 amino acids. The CDR3 is CASSQGLAGVSETQYF. CDR3 coding DNA: TGCGCCAGCAGCCAAGGGCTAGCGGGGGTGTCAGAGACCCAGTACTTC.

This chain joins TRBV5-6 and TRBJ2-5; a possible D gene is TRBD2 (7 bases). The assigned J gene may be wrong: the sequence end matches TRBJ2-7 better. The germline CDR1 and CDR2 sequences are SGHDT and YYEEEE. The CDR3 consists of 15 residues. This CDR3 is CASSLPAGASYEQYF. The CDR3 DNA follows: TGTGCCAGCAGCTTGCCCGCGGGGGCCTCCTACGAGCAGTACTTC.